Listed below are T cell receptor beta chains from one sample, sequenced in a study of CD8+ T cells in alopecia areata. Profiling relied on immunoSEQ multiplex PCR, and the TCRdb table lists in-frame clones only, not all of them. The sample yields roughly 150,000 clones, more than 40% seen once. Input material: CD4+ T cells sorted from blood. These TCRs come from a human donor with alopecia areata. Each CDR3 is given with its conserved first and last residue. D genes are given only for firm matches. Only part of the rows carry a size: once, few, many, or a class if the clone is expanded.

>TRBV7-9|.|.|TRBJ1-5
TGTGCCAGCAGCCCACAGAATAGCAATCAGCCCCAGCATTTT
CASSPQNSNQPQHF
>TRBV29-1|.|few|TRBJ2-1
TGCAGCGTCAAGGGCTTGTGGGTCGATGAGCAGTTCTTC
CSVKGLWVDEQFF
>TRBV29-1|TRBD1|few|TRBJ1-5
TGCAGCCCCAGGGGACAGGGGGCTTTTCAGCCCCAGCATTTT
CSPRGQGAFQPQHF
>TRBV2|.|.|TRBJ1-2
TGTGCCAGCAGTGTGAACAGTAACTATGGCTACACCTTC
CASSVNSNYGYTF
>TRBV5-1|.|few|TRBJ2-5
TGCGCCAGCAGCCAGGGACTCCGGGGAGAGACCCAGTACTTC
CASSQGLRGETQYF
>TRBV7-4|TRBD2|few|TRBJ2-4
TGTGCCAGCAGCACCTACGGGGGGACCAAAAACATTCAGTACTTC
CASSTYGGTKNIQYF
>TRBV6-6|TRBD1|few|TRBJ2-5
TGTGCCAGCAGCGGCGGACAGGGTTTAGAGACCCAGTACTTC
CASSGGQGLETQYF
>TRBV5-4|TRBD2|.|TRBJ2-7
TGTGCCAGCAGCCCCCCGGGACTAGTTACCTACGAGCAGTACTTC
CASSPPGLVTYEQYF
>TRBV29-1|.|.|TRBJ2-7
TGCAGCGTTGTATCGGGGGGCGTTGGCGAGCAGTACTTC
CSVVSGGVGEQYF
>TRBV6-5|.|.|TRBJ1-1
TGTGCCAGCAGTCCCCTTTCGGGGAACACTGAAGCTTTCTTT
CASSPLSGNTEAFF
>TRBV5-1|TRBD1|few|TRBJ1-1
TGCGCCAGCAGCATCACAGGGGGCGTAGAGACTGAAGCTTTCTTT
CASSITGGVETEAFF
>TRBV5-1|TRBD2|.|TRBJ2-4
TGCGCCAGCAGCCTATTAGCGGGAGCACCCAAAAACATTCAGTACTTC
CASSLLAGAPKNIQYF